This T cell receptor beta chain was observed in a study of blood T cell repertoires in COVID-19. The overall study: Samples representing acute and convalescent COVID-19 were sourced from the United States, Italy and Spain. T cells, B-cell-depleted T cells, or PBMCs supplied cDNA or gDNA.

The CDR3 has 15 amino acids. Trimming took off 0 bases at V and 4 bases at J, with 12 bases between the two ends. In germline, CDR1 is SGDLS, CDR2 YYNGEE. As originally analysed: How many nucleated cells were present was estimated from reference gene primer amplification. Libraries were prepared by immunoSEQ multiplex PCR; TCRdb keeps only in-frame clonotypes and omits some of them. V and J calls and clone size come straight from that table; D and trimming were deduced from the DNA. The table records just over 65,000 clones, about nine tenths of them present only once. This clonotype originated in a young man with acute or convalescent COVID-19. Sequencing used peripheral blood. V and J are TRBV9 and TRBJ2-3, with D tentatively TRBD2 (6 bases). The CDR3 nucleotides are TGTGCCAGCAGCGTAGGGCTGCGGGGAGCAGATACGCAGTATTTT. It codes for CASSVGLRGADTQYF.